These 5 T cell receptor beta chains share one sample of origin, sequenced in a study of blood T cells in healthy people across ages. The second PCR ran roughly 7 to 12 cycles with a sample-barcoded 5' primer and J-beta primers. TCRdb reprocessed the 5' RACE reads via MiXCR and lists one record per CDR3 protein. The sample lists 1.8 million or so distinct CDR3 sequences, about two fifths occurring once. The source material was blood. These receptors originate from a human donor in good health.

This clonotype was counted only a few times. V is TRBV9 and J is TRBJ1-5; D might be TRBD1 (5 bases). Germline CDR1 reads SGDLS; CDR2 reads YYNGEE. This CDR3 spans 14 amino acids. Trimming took 5 bases from V and 3 from J, leaving 12 bases between them. The CDR3 loop reads CASSARGDNQPQHF. For the CDR3, the DNA is TGTGCCAGCAGTGCTAGGGGAGACAATCAGCCCCAGCATTTT.

V and J are TRBV30 and TRBJ2-5, with TRBD2 matching over 8 bases. The DNA end favors TRBJ2-7, so the J call may be wrong. CDR1 is GTSNPN and CDR2 is SVGIG in the germline V gene (reference sequence). CDR3 length: 15 residues. As DNA, the CDR3 is TGTGCCTGGAGTGTATTGGGGACTAGAGGGTTCGAGCAGTACTTC. Translation gives CAWSVLGTRGFEQYF.

The rearrangement uses TRBV12-3 or TRBV12-4 and TRBJ2-1, with D uncertain. V was trimmed by 3 bases and J by 2 bases, leaving 8 bases between them. The CDR3 contains 14 residues. CDR3 loop: CASSLGMAYNEQFF. The CDR3 nucleotides read TGTGCCAGCAGTTTGGGCATGGCCTACAATGAGCAGTTCTTC.

The CDR3 nucleotides are TGCAGCATTAAGGGGTTTGGCAATCAGCCCCAGCATTTT. Its translation: CSIKGFGNQPQHF. V is TRBV29-1 and J is TRBJ1-5; D may be TRBD1 (5 bases). The V gene lost 8 bases and the J gene lost 2 bases, with 13 bases spanning the gap. The germline CDR1 and CDR2 sequences are SQVTM and ANQGSEA. The CDR3 runs to 13 residues.

This clonotype was counted at least ten times. The junction departs from germline at one end; a sequencing error may be responsible. The V call is TRBV6-6, the J call TRBJ2-5, with a weak D call TRBD2 (5 bases). The CDR3 runs 14 residues. Germline V gives CDR1 MNHNY, CDR2 SVGAGI (reference sequence). CDR3 bases: TGCGCCAGCAGCTTGTTGGGTGGAGGAGAGACCCAGTACTTC. Protein: CASSLLGGGETQYF.